This T cell receptor beta chain was profiled in a study of low-dose radiotherapy and immunotherapy resistance in tumors. As for the study in general: The 200 mg/m2 dose of intravenous cyclophosphamide was given every two weeks, one day before radiation and immunotherapy. Aspirin 300 mg was given orally each day for four cycles from cycle 1 day 1.

This clonotype was picked up a small number of times. A far more abundant clone sits one base away, making this likely a read error. Time point here: after trial treatment. As to treatment: LDRT plus nivolumab, ipilimumab, low-dose cyclophosphamide and aspirin (RACIN trial). The treatment that donors received included nivolumab, ipilimumab, aspirin, low-dose cyclophosphamide and low-dose radiotherapy. Trimming took 10 bases from V and 10 from J; bases not matched to a gene: 12. The CDR3 consists of 13 residues. Germline assignment: CDR1 MNHNS and CDR2 SASEGT. Primers targeting TRAV and TRBV primed first-strand cDNA, covering alpha and beta chains. TCR amplification involved roughly 21 PCR cycles with a constant-region primer and V-primer adapter. TCRdb re-analysed the reads in MiXCR, keeping a single row per CDR3 protein. Of approximately 45,000 distinct CDR3 sequences listed, around 25% are singletons.

This receptor was taken from a male donor with prostate cancer. This chain connects TRBV6-1 to TRBJ2-1; 8 nucleotides agree with TRBD1. This material consisted of PBMCs, taken after low-dose radiotherapy plus immunotherapy. The CDR3: CAIAGQDTYEQFF. CDR3 coding DNA: TGTGCCATTGCGGGACAGGACACCTACGAGCAGTTCTTC.